Presented here are 28 T cell receptor beta chains from one specimen sequenced in a study of blood T cell repertoires in COVID-19. Generated by immunoSEQ multiplex PCR, the TCRdb table keeps only in-frame clones and is missing some. The sample gives around 230,000 clones, roughly 85% of which show up once; over 3% is in the top ten. Sequences were obtained from PBMCs or T cells enriched from blood (not recorded which). These receptors were taken from a middle-aged woman with acute COVID-19.

The rearrangement joins TRBV27 to TRBJ2-1, with 7 nucleotides matching TRBD2. Germline V lookup: CDR1 MNHEY, CDR2 SMNVEV (reference sequence). This CDR3 region has 15 residues. The V segment lost 2 bases and the J segment 7 bases; nucleotides outside the gene matches: 8. The DNA of the CDR3 is TGTGCCAGCAGTTTAGGGGGGGTTCGTTTAAATGAGCAGTTCTTC. Amino acids: CASSLGGVRLNEQFF.

The chain joins TRBV7-3 to TRBJ1-1, with TRBD1 matching over 8 bases. The germline CDR1 and CDR2 sequences are SGHTA and FQGTGA. Trimming took 5 bases from V and 0 from J; bases not matched to a gene: 8. This CDR3 has 16 residues. The CDR3, as DNA: TGTGCCAGCAGCCCTCGGACAGGGCTTTTGAACACTGAAGCTTTCTTT. Translating gives CASSPRTGLLNTEAFF.

This chain joins TRBV9 and TRBJ2-7; TRBD1 matches at 7 bases. The CDR3 extends over 13 amino acids. CDR1 and CDR2 (germline): SGDLS, YYNGEE. The J segment lost 5 bases and the V segment lost 4 bases, leaving 6 bases of the junction unmatched. The CDR3 loop reads CASSHRQGHEQYF. The CDR3 bases are TGTGCCAGCAGCCATAGACAGGGCCACGAGCAGTACTTC.

For the CDR3, the DNA is TGTGCCAGCAGCGCAGGACAGGGCGCGATGAACGAGCAGTACGTC. It encodes CASSAGQGAMNEQYV. The V call is TRBV6-5, the J call TRBJ2-7, with 8 bases that match TRBD1. V trimming: 6 bases; J trimming: 5 bases; junction bases outside the gene matches: 12. The germline V gene has CDR1 MNHEY and CDR2 SVGAGI. This CDR3 region has 15 residues.

The chain combines TRBV10-3 with TRBJ2-2; D is unclear. The CDR3 is 16 amino acids. Trimming removed 2 bases at V and 2 bases at J, with 12 bases between. Germline loops: CDR1 ENHRY, CDR2 SYGVKD. The CDR3 region has the DNA TGTGCCATCAGTGAGCGCGATATCTACAACACCGGGGAGCTGTTTTTT. Amino acids: CAISERDIYNTGELFF.

This chain connects TRBV2 to TRBJ2-1; 7 bases fit TRBD1. Trimming took 6 bases from V and 5 from J; bases not matched to a gene: 7. The CDR3 extends over 14 amino acids. The germline V gene encodes CDR1 SNHLY and CDR2 FYNNEI. The CDR3 sequence: CASSDRAGDNEQFF. The CDR3 DNA reads as TGTGCCAGCAGCGACAGGGCTGGGGACAATGAGCAGTTCTTC.

The V and J genes are TRBV27 and TRBJ2-1; perhaps TRBD1 as D (6 bases). CDR3 length: 15 amino acids. Deletions cut 6 bases from V and 3 bases from J, with 15 bases between. CDR1 is MNHEY and CDR2 is SMNVEV in the germline V gene (reference sequence). CDR3 sequence: CASSKGHIIYNEQFF. The DNA of the CDR3 is TGTGCCAGCAGCAAGGGACACATCATCTACAATGAGCAGTTCTTC.

The V gene is TRBV6-5, the J gene TRBJ1-1; tentative D call: TRBD1 (6 bases). With 5 bases removed from V and 4 bases from J, the gap between germline ends came to 17 bases. This CDR3 has 15 residues. Germline lookup yields CDR1 MNHEY and CDR2 SVGAGI. For the CDR3, the DNA is TGTGCCAGCAGTAGTGCGCGAGTAGGGGGCACTGAAGCTTTCTTT. It is translated as CASSSARVGGTEAFF.

This sequence joins TRBV7-8 and TRBJ2-5; D is ambiguous. Deletions cut 1 base from V and 5 bases from J, with 14 bases between. The CDR3 sequence is 15 residues long. Germline values: CDR1 SGHVS, CDR2 FQNEAQ. CDR3 sequence reads: CASSLVRSLEETQYF. In DNA, the CDR3 is TGTGCCAGCAGCTTAGTAAGGTCCCTAGAGGAGACCCAGTACTTC.

The J gene is TRBJ1-1, the V gene TRBV6-5, with D possibly TRBD1 on 5 matching bases. Germline CDR1 and CDR2: MNHEY and SVGAGI. The CDR3 contains 15 residues. V lost 0 bases and J lost 8, with 16 bases in between. Here the CDR3 DNA reads TGTGCCAGCAGTTACTCGACCGGGGGGACTACCGAAGCTTTCTTT. Its translation: CASSYSTGGTTEAFF.

This clone was detected only a few times. CDR3 amino acids: CASSFWGDLSTEAFF. The CDR3 nucleotides read TGTGCCAGCAGCTTTTGGGGGGACTTATCCACTGAAGCTTTCTTT. The genes are TRBV5-6 and TRBJ1-1; possible D gene TRBD1, 5 bases. Germline loops: CDR1 SGHDT, CDR2 YYEEEE. Trimming cost V 2 bases and J 4 bases, with 15 bases left between them. This CDR3 spans 15 amino acids.

This clone was observed a handful of times. This CDR3 is CSALQGKGAFF. DNA of the CDR3: TGCAGTGCTCTTCAGGGGAAGGGGGCTTTCTTT. This chain links TRBV20-1 with TRBJ1-1, with D tentatively TRBD1 (6 bases). CDR1 is DFQATT and CDR2 is SNEGSKA in the germline V gene (reference sequence). Trimming cost V 5 bases and J 11 bases, with 15 bases left between them. This CDR3 contains 11 residues.

This chain joins TRBV7-8 and TRBJ1-2, with 9 bases matching TRBD1. From germline, CDR1 is SGHVS and CDR2 FQNEAQ. Trimming at V came to 5 bases and at J to 2 bases, leaving 3 bases not matched to a gene. The CDR3 length is 14 residues. CDR3 sequence: CASSQGQGNYGYTF. The CDR3 nucleotides read TGTGCCAGCAGCCAAGGACAGGGGAACTATGGCTACACCTTC.

This clone occurred many times. The rearrangement uses TRBV2 and TRBJ1-1; TRBD1 agrees at 9 bases. J lost 6 bases, V lost 7 bases, and 6 bases had no gene match. Germline V gene sequence: CDR1 SNHLY, CDR2 FYNNEI. The CDR3 is 13 residues long. CDR3 sequence reads: CASIETGGPEAFF. CDR3 bases: TGTGCCAGCATCGAGACAGGGGGACCTGAAGCTTTCTTT.

In DNA, the CDR3 is TGTGCCAGCAGTTTAGTCCCAGTTGAAGCTTTCTTT. It yields the protein CASSLVPVEAFF. The gene calls are TRBV12-3 or TRBV12-4 and TRBJ1-1; no clear D gene. The V end was cut by 1 base, the J end by 7 bases, with 7 bases between. CDR3 size: 12 residues.

This clone was found once. The chain joins TRBV27 to TRBJ1-3, with D maybe TRBD1 (6 bases). The CDR3 totals 14 residues. Germline-derived CDR1 and CDR2 are MNHEY and SMNVEV (reference sequence). Between the trimmed V and J ends, which lost 6 bases and 3 bases, there was a span of 12 bases. The CDR3, as DNA: TGTGCCAGCAGCAGCGGGGGCCTTGGAAACACCATATATTTT. Amino acids: CASSSGGLGNTIYF.

Only one count was recorded for this clone. J is TRBJ1-6 and V is TRBV5-8, with 10 positions matching TRBD1. The germline V gene encodes CDR1 SGHTS and CDR2 YDEGEE. The CDR3 contains 19 residues. Trimming took 3 bases from V and 1 from J; bases not matched to a gene: 10. The CDR3 DNA follows: TGTGCCAGCAGCTGGCCGGGACAGGGGCCCGAGTCCTATAATTCACCCCTCCACTTT. This translates into CASSWPGQGPESYNSPLHF.

This rearrangement joins TRBV3-1 (or the pseudogene TRBV3-2) to TRBJ2-5, with D hard to call. The CDR3 is 14 amino acids. CDR1 is LGHDT, CDR2 YNNKEL, per germline (reference sequence). The V gene lost 2 bases and the J gene lost 0 bases, with 7 bases spanning the gap. The CDR3 sequence: CASSQTLYQETQYF. The CDR3 DNA reads as TGTGCCAGCAGCCAAACATTGTACCAAGAGACCCAGTACTTC.

The V call is TRBV4-1, the J call TRBJ1-1; maybe TRBD1 (5 bases). Trimming removed 0 bases at V and 5 bases at J, with 13 bases between. The germline gives CDR1 MGHRA, CDR2 YSYEKL. The CDR3 has 15 residues. The CDR3 loop reads CASSQDDPRGTEAFF. The CDR3 coding sequence is TGCGCCAGCAGCCAAGATGACCCAAGGGGAACTGAAGCTTTCTTT.

This rearrangement joins TRBV7-2 to TRBJ2-2, with D possibly matching TRBD2 (7 bases). The CDR3 runs 18 residues. Trimming removed 1 base from V and 6 bases from J, with 21 bases in between. CDR1 and CDR2 from the germline V gene are SGHTA and FQGNSA. CDR3 sequence (DNA): TGTGCCAGCAGCTTAGTTGGGGGGGCCTCAGCCTTTCCCGGGGAGCTGTTTTTT. Translated, it gives CASSLVGGASAFPGELFF.

This clone showed up just a few times. V is TRBV5-6 and J is TRBJ2-5; D is perhaps TRBD1 (6 bases). CDR3 length: 15 amino acids. Trimming cost V 2 bases and J 1 base, with 12 bases left between them. From germline, CDR1 is SGHDT and CDR2 YYEEEE. The CDR3 DNA reads TGTGCCAGCAGCTTATGGACAGCCTCCCAAGAGACCCAGTACTTC. It specifies CASSLWTASQETQYF.

CDR3 in DNA: TGTGCCAGCAGCTTAGTGGTCAGATCAACTAATGAAAAACTGTTTTTT. Translation: CASSLVVRSTNEKLFF. The rearrangement joins TRBV7-9 to TRBJ1-4; unclear D gene. CDR3 size: 16 residues. The germline V gene encodes CDR1 SEHNR and CDR2 FQNEAQ (reference sequence). V gave up 1 base and J gave up 0 bases, with 9 bases separating them. Full variable domain (missing parts from reference TRBV7-9 and TRBJ1-4): DTGVSQNPRHKITKRGQNVTFRCDPISEHNRLYWYRQTLGQGPEFLTYFQNEAQLEKSRLLSDRFSAERPKGSFSTLEIQRTEQGDSAMYLCASSLVVRSTNEKLFFGSGTQLSVL.

This rearrangement joins TRBV27 to TRBJ1-1; 7 bases match TRBD1. The CDR3 totals 12 residues. Trimming took 5 bases from V and 9 from J; bases not matched to a gene: 6. Germline assignment: CDR1 MNHEY and CDR2 SMNVEV (reference sequence). CDR3 in amino acids: CASSPPGQQAFF. The CDR3 nucleotides are TGTGCCAGCAGTCCTCCGGGACAGCAAGCTTTCTTT.

The chain carries TRBV5-6 and TRBJ1-4; D is uncertain. Germline lookup yields CDR1 SGHDT and CDR2 YYEEEE. V lost 4 bases, J lost 0 bases, and 10 bases lay in between. The CDR3 sequence is 15 residues long. The chain's CDR3 is CASSQRSATNEKLFF. CDR3 DNA: TGTGCCAGCAGCCAACGGAGTGCAACTAATGAAAAACTGTTTTTT.

The V call is TRBV14, the J call TRBJ1-2; possibly TRBD1 for D (5 bases). Germline values: CDR1 SGHDN, CDR2 FVKESK. The V and J ends lost 0 bases and 4 bases respectively, with 12 bases between them. This CDR3 has 15 residues. CDR3 in amino acids: CASSQDLTAAYGYTF. In DNA form, the CDR3 reads TGTGCCAGCAGCCAAGATCTGACAGCCGCCTATGGCTACACCTTC. Filled out from reference TRBV14 and TRBJ1-2, the complete variable domain reads EAGVTQFPSHSVIEKGQTVTLRCDPISGHDNLYWYRRVMGKEIKFLLHFVKESKQDESGMPNNRFLAERTGGTYSTLKVQPAELEDSGVYFCASSQDLTAAYGYTFGSGTRLTVV.

Written as DNA, the CDR3 is TGTGCCAGCAGCAGAGGGGCGGGAGGACCCTACGAGCAGTACGTC. It is translated as CASSRGAGGPYEQYV. The chain joins TRBV27 to TRBJ2-7, with 8 bases fitting TRBD2. CDR1 is MNHEY and CDR2 is SMNVEV in the germline V gene (reference sequence). The CDR3 totals 15 residues. The J segment lost 2 bases and the V segment lost 6 bases, leaving 9 bases of the junction unmatched.

The V and J genes are TRBV5-1 and TRBJ1-5, with 7 bases that match TRBD1. The CDR3 has 15 residues. Germline V CDR1 and CDR2: SGHRS, YFSETQ. Trimming removed 0 bases from V and 5 bases from J; junction bases left unmatched: 5. In DNA, the CDR3 is TGCGCCAGCAGCTTGGACCCCGGGACAGATCAGCCCCAGCATTTT. It encodes CASSLDPGTDQPQHF.

The J gene is TRBJ1-1, the V gene TRBV5-5; 9 positions agree with TRBD1. V lost 5 bases, J lost 2 bases, and 4 bases stayed unmatched. Germline V lookup: CDR1 SGHKS, CDR2 YYEKEE (reference sequence). This CDR3 is 14 amino acids long. The CDR3 sequence is CASRATGGNTEAFF. In DNA, the CDR3 is TGTGCCAGCAGGGCAACAGGGGGCAACACTGAAGCTTTCTTT.